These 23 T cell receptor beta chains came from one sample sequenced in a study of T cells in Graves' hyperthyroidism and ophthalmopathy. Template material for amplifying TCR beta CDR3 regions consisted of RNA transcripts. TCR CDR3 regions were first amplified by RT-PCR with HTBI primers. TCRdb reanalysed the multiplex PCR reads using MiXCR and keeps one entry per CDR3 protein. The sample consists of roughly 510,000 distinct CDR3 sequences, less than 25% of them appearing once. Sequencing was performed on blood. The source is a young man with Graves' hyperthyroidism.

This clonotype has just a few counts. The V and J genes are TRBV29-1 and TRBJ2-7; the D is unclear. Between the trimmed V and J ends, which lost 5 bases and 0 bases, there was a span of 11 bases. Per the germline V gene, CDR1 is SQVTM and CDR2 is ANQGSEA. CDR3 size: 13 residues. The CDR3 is CSVFTVNSYEQYF. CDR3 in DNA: TGCAGCGTTTTCACAGTTAACTCCTACGAGCAGTACTTC.

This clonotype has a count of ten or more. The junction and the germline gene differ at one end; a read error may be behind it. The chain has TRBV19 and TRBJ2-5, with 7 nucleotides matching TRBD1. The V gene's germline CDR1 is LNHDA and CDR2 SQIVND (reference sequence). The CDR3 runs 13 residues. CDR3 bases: TGTGCCAGTACCGACAGGGATGAAGAGATCCAGTACTTC. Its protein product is CASTDRDEEIQYF. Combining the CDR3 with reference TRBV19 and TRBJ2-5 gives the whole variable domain DGGITQSPKYLFRKEGQNVTLSCEQNLNHDAMYWYRQDPGQGLRLIYYSQIVNDFQKGDIAEGYSVSREKKESFPLTVTSAQKNPTAFYLCASTDRDEEIQYFGPGTRLLVL.

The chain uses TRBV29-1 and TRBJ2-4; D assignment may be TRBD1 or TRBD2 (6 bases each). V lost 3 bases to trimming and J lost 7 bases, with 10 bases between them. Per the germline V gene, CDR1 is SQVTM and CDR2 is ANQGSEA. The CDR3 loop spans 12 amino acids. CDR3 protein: CSVEQGRNIQYF. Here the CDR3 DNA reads TGCAGCGTTGAGCAGGGGAGGAACATTCAGTACTTC.

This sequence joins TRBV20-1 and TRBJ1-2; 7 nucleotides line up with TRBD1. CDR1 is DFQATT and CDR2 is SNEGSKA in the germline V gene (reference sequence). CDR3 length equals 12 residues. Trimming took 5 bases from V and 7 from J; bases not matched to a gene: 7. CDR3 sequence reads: CSARDRASGYTF. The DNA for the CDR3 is TGCAGTGCTCGTGACAGGGCTAGTGGCTACACCTTC.

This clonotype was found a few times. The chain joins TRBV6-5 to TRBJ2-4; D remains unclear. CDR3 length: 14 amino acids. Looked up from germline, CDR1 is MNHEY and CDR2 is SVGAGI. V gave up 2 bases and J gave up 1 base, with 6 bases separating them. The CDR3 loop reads CASSYLRAKNIQYF. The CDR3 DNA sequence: TGTGCCAGCAGTTACCTCAGGGCCAAAAACATTCAGTACTTC.

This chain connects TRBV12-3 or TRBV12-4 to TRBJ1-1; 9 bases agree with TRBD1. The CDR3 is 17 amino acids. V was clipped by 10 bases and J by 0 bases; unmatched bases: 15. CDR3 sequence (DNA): TGTGCCATCTGCCCGAGGACAGGGGTGACAATGAACACTGAAGCTTTCTTT. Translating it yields CAICPRTGVTMNTEAFF.

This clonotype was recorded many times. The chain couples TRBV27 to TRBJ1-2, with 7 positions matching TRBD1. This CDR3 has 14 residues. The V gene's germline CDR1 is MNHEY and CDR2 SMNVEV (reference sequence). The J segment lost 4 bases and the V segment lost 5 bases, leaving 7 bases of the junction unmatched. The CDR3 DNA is TGTGCCAGCAGTCCTTGGACAGGCTCCTATGGCTACACCTTC. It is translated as CASSPWTGSYGYTF.

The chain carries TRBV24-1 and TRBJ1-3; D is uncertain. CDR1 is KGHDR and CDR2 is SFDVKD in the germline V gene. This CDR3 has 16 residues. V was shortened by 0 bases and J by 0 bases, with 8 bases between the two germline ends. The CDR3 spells CATSDLQIHSGNTIYF. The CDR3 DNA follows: TGTGCCACCAGTGATTTGCAAATACACTCTGGAAACACCATATATTTT.

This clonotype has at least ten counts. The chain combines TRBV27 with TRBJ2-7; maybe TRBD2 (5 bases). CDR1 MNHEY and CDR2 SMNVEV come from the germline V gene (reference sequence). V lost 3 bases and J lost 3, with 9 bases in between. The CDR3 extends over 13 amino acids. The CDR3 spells CASSLRENYEQYF. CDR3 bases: TGTGCCAGCAGTTTGAGGGAGAACTACGAGCAGTACTTC.

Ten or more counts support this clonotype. DNA for the CDR3: TGTGCCAGCACGCAGTGGGGCTTGAATCAGCCCCAGCATTTT. It encodes CASTQWGLNQPQHF. The chain recombines TRBV6-1 with TRBJ1-5; the D gene is possibly TRBD1 (5 bases). Trimming stripped 7 bases from V and 4 bases from J, with 14 bases between. CDR1 and CDR2 (germline): MNHNS, SASEGT. The CDR3 contains 14 residues.

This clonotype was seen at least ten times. In DNA form, the CDR3 reads TGTGCCAGCAGCGATAACAGGAAAGGAAACACCATATATTTT. Its translation: CASSDNRKGNTIYF. The chain joins TRBV12-3 or TRBV12-4 to TRBJ1-3; D may be TRBD1 (5 bases). This CDR3 has 14 amino acids. The V gene lost 6 bases and the J gene lost 4 bases, with 13 bases spanning the gap.

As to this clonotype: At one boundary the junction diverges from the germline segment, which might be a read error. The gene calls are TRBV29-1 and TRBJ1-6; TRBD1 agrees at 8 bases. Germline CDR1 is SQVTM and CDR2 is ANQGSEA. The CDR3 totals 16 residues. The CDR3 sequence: CSISDRARLYNSPIHF. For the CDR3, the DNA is TGCAGCATATCGGACAGGGCTCGTCTCTATAATTCACCCATCCACTTT.

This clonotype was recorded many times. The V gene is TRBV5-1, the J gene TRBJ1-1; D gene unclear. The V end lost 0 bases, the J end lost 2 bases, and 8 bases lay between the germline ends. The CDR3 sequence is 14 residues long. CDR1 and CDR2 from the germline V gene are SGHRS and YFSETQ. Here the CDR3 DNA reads TGCGCCAGCAGCTTGGAAGGGAGTAACACTGAAGCTTTCTTT. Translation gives CASSLEGSNTEAFF.

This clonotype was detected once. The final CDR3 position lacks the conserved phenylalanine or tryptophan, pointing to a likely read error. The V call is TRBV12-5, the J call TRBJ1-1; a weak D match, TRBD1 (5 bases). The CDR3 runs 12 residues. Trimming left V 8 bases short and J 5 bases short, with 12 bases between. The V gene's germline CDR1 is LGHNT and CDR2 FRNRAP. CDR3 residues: CASTAGGTEAFV. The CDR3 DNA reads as TGTGCTAGTACGGCCGGGGGTACTGAAGCTTTCGTT.

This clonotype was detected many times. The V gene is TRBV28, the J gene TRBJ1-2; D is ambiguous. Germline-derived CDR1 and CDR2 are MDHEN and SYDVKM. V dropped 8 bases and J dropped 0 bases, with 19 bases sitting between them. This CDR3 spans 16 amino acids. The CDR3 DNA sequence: TGTGCCAGCGCCTACCGGCGGGTTTTTCCTAACTATGGCTACACCTTC. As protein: CASAYRRVFPNYGYTF.

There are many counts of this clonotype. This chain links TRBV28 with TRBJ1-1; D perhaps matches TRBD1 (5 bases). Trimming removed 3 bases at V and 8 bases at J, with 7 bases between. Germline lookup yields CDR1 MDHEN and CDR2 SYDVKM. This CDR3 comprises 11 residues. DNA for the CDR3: TGTGCCAGCAGTTTGCCAGGGGAAGCTTTCTTT. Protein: CASSLPGEAFF.

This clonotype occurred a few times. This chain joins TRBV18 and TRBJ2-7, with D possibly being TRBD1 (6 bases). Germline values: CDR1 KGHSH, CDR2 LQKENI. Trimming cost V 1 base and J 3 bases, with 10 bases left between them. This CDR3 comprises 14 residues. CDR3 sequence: CASSPRDKIYEQYF. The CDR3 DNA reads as TGTGCCAGCTCACCACGGGACAAGATCTACGAGCAGTACTTC.

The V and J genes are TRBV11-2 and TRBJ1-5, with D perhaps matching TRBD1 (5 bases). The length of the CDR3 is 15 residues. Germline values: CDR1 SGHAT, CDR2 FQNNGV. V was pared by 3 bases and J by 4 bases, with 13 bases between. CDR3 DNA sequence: TGTGCCAGCAGCTTCGACACTCAGGGAAATCAGCCCCAGCATTTT. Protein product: CASSFDTQGNQPQHF.

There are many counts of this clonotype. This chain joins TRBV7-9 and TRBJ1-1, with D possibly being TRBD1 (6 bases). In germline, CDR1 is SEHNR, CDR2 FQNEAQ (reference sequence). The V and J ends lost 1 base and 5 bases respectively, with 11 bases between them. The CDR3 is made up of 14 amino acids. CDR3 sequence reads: CASSLDTGWTEAFF. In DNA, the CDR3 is TGTGCCAGCAGCTTAGATACAGGGTGGACTGAAGCTTTCTTT.

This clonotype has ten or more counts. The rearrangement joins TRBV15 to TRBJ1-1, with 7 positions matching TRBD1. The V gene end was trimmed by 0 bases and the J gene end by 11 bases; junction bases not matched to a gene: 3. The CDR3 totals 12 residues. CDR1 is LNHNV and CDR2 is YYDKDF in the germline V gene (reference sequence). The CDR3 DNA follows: TGTGCCACCAGCAGAGATTCAGGGGGTGCTTTCTTT. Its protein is CATSRDSGGAFF.

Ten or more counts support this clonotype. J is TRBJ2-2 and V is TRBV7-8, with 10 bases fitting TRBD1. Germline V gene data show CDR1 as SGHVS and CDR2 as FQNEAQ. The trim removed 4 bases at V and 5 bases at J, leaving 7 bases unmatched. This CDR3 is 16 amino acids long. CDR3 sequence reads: CASSSTGTGATGELFF. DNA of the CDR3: TGTGCCAGCAGCTCAACCGGGACAGGGGCGACCGGGGAGCTGTTTTTT. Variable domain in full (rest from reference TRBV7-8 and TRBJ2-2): GAGVSQSPRYKVAKRGQDVALRCDPISGHVSLFWYQQALGQGPEFLTYFQNEAQLDKSGLPSDRFFAERPEGSVSTLKIQRTQQEDSAVYLCASSSTGTGATGELFFGEGSRLTVL.

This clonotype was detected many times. CDR3 sequence (DNA): TGTGCCAGCAGTGATGACGGGGATGCCCCCTATCAGCCCCAGCATTTT. Its protein product is CASSDDGDAPYQPQHF. J is TRBJ1-5 and V is TRBV6-1; D remains unclear. CDR1 MNHNS and CDR2 SASEGT come from the germline V gene. Deletions cut 3 bases from V and 5 bases from J, with 17 bases between. The CDR3 has 16 residues.

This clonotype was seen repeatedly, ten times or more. CDR3 nucleotides: TGTGCCAGCAGTGACTTCGTGGGACTAGCGGTGAACACCGGGGAGCTGTTTTTT. Translated: CASSDFVGLAVNTGELFF. This sequence joins TRBV6-4 and TRBJ2-2; 11 bases map to TRBD2. The CDR3 spans 18 residues. Germline CDR1 reads MRHNA; CDR2 reads SNTAGT. V was clipped by 1 base and J by 1 base; unmatched bases: 5.